This section outlines one T cell receptor beta chain sequence together with its context. The data stem from a study of blood T cell repertoires in COVID-19. On the study more broadly: Acute-phase and convalescent COVID-19 samples originated in the United States, Italy and Spain. PBMCs, B-cell-depleted T cells, or T cells provided the cDNA or gDNA that made up the material.

Original processing methods: Counts of nucleated cells, estimated from reference gene primer amplification, were obtained. Assay: immunoSEQ multiplex PCR; the TCRdb copy retains only in-frame clones and omits some. V and J calls plus clone size are reproduced from that table; the DNA served to infer D and trimming. The sample holds roughly 87,000 clones; around 83% are singletons and the top ten take roughly 2.2%. CDR3 size: 15 residues. Per the germline V gene, CDR1 is MGHRA and CDR2 is YSYEKL. Losses at the gene ends were 1 base for V and 11 bases for J; bases not matched to a gene: 10. The clonotype comes from a woman in her sixties or seventies with acute or convalescent COVID-19. The chain carries TRBV4-1 and TRBJ1-4; 7 bases match TRBD1. The sample taken for sequencing was peripheral blood. The CDR3 protein is CASSQVGGTREKLFF. The CDR3 DNA reads as TGCGCCAGCAGCCAAGTAGGGGGCACGAGGGAGAAACTGTTTTTT.